These 2 T cell receptor beta chains originate from one sample sequenced in a study of shared clonotypes between healthy human individuals. Sequencing was performed with immunoSEQ multiplex PCR; in TCRdb, only in-frame clones are kept and a portion is missing. The sample holds about 960,000 clones; approximately 80% are singletons and the top ten take about 1.5%. The sequencing input was memory CD4+ T cells sorted from blood. The subset here: CD45RA-negative fraction. The receptors were sampled from a young man in good health.

Regarding this clone: The same CDR3 arises from other DNA sequences in this sample as well. The gene calls are TRBV5-1 and TRBJ1-3; D perhaps matches TRBD1 (6 bases). The CDR3 totals 14 residues. Trimming shortened V by 5 bases and J by 0 bases, and 9 bases separated the two germline ends. CDR1 and CDR2 (germline): SGHRS, YFSETQ. The CDR3 sequence is CASSPGVSGNTIYF. Written as DNA, the CDR3 is TGCGCCAGCAGTCCAGGGGTCTCTGGAAACACCATATATTTT.

This clone was seen once. This chain connects TRBV10-2 to TRBJ2-5; D remains ambiguous. Trimming took off 3 bases at V and 1 base at J, with 12 bases between the two ends. The CDR3 loop spans 15 amino acids. Germline V lookup: CDR1 WSHSY, CDR2 SAAADI. The CDR3, as DNA: TGCGCCAGCAGTGATTCGGCAGGCCTCCAAGAGACCCAGTACTTC. It codes for CASSDSAGLQETQYF.